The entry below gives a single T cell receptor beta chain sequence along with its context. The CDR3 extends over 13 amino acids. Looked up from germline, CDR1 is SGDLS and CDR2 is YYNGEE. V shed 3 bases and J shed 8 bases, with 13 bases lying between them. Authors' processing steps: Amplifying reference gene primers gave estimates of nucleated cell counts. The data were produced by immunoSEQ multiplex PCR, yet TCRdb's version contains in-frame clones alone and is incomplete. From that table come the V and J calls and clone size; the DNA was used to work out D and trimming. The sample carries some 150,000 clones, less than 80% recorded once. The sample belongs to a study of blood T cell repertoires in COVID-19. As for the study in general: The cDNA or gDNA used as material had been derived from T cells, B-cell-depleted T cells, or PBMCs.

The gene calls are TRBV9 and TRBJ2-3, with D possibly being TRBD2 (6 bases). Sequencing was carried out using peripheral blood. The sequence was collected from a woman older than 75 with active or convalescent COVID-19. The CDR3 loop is CASSAGSGGTQYF. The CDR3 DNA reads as TGTGCCAGCAGCGCCGGCTCCGGGGGTACGCAGTATTTT.